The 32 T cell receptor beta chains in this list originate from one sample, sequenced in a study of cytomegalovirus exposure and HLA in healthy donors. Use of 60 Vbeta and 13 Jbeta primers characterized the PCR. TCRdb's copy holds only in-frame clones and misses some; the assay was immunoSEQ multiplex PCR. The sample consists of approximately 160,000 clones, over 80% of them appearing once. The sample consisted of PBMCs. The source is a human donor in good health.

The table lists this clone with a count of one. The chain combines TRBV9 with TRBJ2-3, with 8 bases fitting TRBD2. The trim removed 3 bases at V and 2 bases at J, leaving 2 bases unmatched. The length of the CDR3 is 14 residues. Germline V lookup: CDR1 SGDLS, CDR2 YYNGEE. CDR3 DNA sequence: TGTGCCAGCAGCGCGGGGGGGCCCACAGATACGCAGTATTTT. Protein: CASSAGGPTDTQYF.

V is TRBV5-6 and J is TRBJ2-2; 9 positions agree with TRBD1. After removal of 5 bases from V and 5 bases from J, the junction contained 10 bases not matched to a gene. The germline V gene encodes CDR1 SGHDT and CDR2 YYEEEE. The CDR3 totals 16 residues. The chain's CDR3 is CASRKTGGGGTGELFF. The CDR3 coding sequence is TGTGCCAGCAGGAAAACAGGGGGCGGAGGGACCGGGGAGCTGTTTTTT.

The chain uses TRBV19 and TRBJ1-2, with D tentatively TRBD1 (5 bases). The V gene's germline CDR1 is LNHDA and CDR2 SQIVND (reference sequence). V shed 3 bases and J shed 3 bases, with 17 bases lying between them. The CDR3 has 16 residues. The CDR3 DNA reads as TGTGCCAGTAGTATGGCTCGCAGTAGACAGTACTATGGCTACACCTTC. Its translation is CASSMARSRQYYGYTF.

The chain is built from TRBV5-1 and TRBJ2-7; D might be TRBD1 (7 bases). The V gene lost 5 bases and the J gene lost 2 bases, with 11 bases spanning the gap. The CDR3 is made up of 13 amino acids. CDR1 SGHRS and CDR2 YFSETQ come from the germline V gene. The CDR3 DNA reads TGCGCCAGCAGGCGGGACAGCCCCTACGAGCAGTACTTC. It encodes CASRRDSPYEQYF. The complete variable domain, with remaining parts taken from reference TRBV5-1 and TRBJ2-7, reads KAGVTQTPRYLIKTRGQQVTLSCSPISGHRSVSWYQQTPGQGLQFLFEYFSETQRNKGNFPGRFSGRQFSNSRSEMNVSTLELGDSALYLCASRRDSPYEQYFGPGTRLTVT.

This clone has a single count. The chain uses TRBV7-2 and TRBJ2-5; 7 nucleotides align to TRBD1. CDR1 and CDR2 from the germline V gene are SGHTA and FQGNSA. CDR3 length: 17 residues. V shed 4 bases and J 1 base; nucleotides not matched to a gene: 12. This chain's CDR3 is CASSSESGTVGQETQYF. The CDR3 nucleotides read TGTGCCAGCAGCTCCGAATCCGGGACAGTGGGCCAAGAGACCCAGTACTTC.

CDR3 bases: TGCGCCAGCAGCGTGGGACAGGGGAACACTGAAGCTTTCTTT. Amino acids: CASSVGQGNTEAFF. V usage is TRBV5-1 and J usage is TRBJ1-1; TRBD1 agrees at 9 bases. J gave up 1 base and V 4 bases, and 2 bases lay outside the gene matches. The CDR3 totals 14 residues. CDR1 is SGHRS, CDR2 YFSETQ, per germline.

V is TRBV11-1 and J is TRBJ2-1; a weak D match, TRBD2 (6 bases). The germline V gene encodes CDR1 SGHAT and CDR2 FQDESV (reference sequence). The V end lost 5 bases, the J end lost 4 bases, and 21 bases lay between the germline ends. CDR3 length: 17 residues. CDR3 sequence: CASSKYSRVAAYNEQFF. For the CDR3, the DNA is TGTGCCAGCAGCAAGTACTCTAGGGTAGCGGCGTACAATGAGCAGTTCTTC.

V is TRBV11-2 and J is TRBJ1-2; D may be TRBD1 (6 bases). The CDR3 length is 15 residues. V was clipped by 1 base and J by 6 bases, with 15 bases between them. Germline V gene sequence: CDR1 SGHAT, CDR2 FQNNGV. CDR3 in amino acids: CASSLGDRYSDGYTF. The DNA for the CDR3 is TGTGCCAGCAGCTTAGGTGACAGGTATTCCGATGGCTACACCTTC. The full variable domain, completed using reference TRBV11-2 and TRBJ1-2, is EAGVAQSPRYKIIEKRQSVAFWCNPISGHATLYWYQQILGQGPKLLIQFQNNGVVDDSQLPKDRFSAERLKGVDSTLKIQPAKLEDSAVYLCASSLGDRYSDGYTFGSGTRLTVV.

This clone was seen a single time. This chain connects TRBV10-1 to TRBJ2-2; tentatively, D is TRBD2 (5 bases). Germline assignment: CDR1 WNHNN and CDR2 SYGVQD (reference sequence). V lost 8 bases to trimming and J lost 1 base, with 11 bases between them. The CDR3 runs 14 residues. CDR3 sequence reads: CASRELLNTGELFF. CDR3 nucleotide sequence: TGCGCCAGCCGGGAACTGTTGAACACCGGGGAGCTGTTTTTT.

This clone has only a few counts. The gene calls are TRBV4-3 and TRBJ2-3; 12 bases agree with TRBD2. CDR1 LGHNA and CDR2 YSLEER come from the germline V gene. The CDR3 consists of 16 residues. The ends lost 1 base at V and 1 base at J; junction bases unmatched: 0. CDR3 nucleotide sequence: TGCGCCAGCAGCCAAGGGACTAGCGGGGGCACAGATACGCAGTATTTT. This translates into CASSQGTSGGTDTQYF.

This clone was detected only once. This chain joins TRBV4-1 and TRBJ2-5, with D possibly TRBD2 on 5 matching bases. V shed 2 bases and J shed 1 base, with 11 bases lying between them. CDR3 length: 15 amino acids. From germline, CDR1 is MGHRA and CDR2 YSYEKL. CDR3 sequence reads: CASSQWASSQETQYF. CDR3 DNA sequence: TGCGCCAGCAGCCAATGGGCTAGCTCCCAAGAGACCCAGTACTTC.

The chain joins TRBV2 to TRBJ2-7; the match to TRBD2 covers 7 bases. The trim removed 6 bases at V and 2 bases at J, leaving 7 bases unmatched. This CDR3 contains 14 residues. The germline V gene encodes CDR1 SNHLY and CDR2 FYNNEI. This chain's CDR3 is CASRWSGMAYEQYF. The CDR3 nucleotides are TGTGCCAGCAGGTGGAGCGGGATGGCCTACGAGCAGTACTTC.

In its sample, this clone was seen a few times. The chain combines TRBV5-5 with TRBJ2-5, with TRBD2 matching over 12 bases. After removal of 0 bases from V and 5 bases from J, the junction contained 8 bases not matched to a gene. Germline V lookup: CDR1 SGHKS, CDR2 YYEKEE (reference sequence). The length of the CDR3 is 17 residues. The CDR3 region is CASSLGASGGAWETQYF. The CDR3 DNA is TGTGCCAGCAGCTTGGGGGCTAGCGGGGGGGCCTGGGAGACCCAGTACTTC.

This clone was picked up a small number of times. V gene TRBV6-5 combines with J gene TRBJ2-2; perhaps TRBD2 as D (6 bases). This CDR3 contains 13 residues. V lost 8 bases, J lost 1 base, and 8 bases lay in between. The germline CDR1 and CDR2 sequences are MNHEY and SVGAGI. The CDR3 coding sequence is TGTGCCAGCGCAGCGGGGAACACCGGGGAGCTGTTTTTT. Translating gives CASAAGNTGELFF.

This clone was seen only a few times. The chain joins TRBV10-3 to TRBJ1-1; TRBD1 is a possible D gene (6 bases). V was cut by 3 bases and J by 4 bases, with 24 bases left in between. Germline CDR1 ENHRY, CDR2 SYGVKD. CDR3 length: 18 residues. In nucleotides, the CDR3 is TGTGCCATCAGTGACTGGGCTGGGGGGGCGCGGATAGGCACTGAAGCTTTCTTT. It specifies CAISDWAGGARIGTEAFF.

CDR3 sequence (DNA): TGTGCCAGCAGCGGGGACAGGGGTGAAAAACTGTTTTTT. It translates to CASSGDRGEKLFF. The chain couples TRBV2 to TRBJ1-4, with 10 bases identical to TRBD1. CDR3 size: 13 residues. The germline CDR1 and CDR2 sequences are SNHLY and FYNNEI. Unmatched junction bases numbered 2, after V lost 6 bases and J lost 7 bases.

DNA for the CDR3: TGTGCCAGCAGCGAGCCGGGACAGGGGATGATCTATGGCTACACCTTC. Its translation is CASSEPGQGMIYGYTF. The chain employs TRBV5-4 and TRBJ1-2, with 10 bases matching TRBD1. V gave up 4 bases and J gave up 4 bases; unmatched junction bases: 10. The CDR3 consists of 16 residues. Germline values: CDR1 SGHNT, CDR2 YYREEE (reference sequence). Looking up the rest from reference TRBV5-4 and TRBJ1-2 gives the full variable domain: ETGVTQSPTHLIKTRGQQVTLRCSSQSGHNTVSWYQQALGQGPQFIFQYYREEENGRGNFPPRFSGLQFPNYSSELNVNALELDDSALYLCASSEPGQGMIYGYTFGSGTRLTVV.

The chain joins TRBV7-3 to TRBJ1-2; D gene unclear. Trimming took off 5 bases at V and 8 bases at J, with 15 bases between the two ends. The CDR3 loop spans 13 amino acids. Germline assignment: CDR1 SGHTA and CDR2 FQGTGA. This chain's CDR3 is CASSPGTEGGYTF. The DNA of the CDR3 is TGTGCCAGCAGCCCTGGAACAGAAGGCGGCTACACCTTC.

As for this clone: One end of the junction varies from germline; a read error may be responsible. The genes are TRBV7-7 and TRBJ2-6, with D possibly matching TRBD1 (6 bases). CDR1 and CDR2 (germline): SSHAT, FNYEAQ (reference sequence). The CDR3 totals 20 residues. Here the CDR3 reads CASSQKVNGTPGAGANVLTF. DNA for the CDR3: TGTGCTAGCAGCCAGAAAGTAAACGGGACACCCGGCGCTGGGGCCAACGTCCTGACTTTC.

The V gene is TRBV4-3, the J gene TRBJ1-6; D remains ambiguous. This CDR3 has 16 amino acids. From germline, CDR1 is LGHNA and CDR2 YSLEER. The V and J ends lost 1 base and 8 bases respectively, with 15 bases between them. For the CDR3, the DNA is TGCGCCAGCAGCCAAGCTGGGTCGGCGGTAGATTCACCCCTCCACTTT. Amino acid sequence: CASSQAGSAVDSPLHF.

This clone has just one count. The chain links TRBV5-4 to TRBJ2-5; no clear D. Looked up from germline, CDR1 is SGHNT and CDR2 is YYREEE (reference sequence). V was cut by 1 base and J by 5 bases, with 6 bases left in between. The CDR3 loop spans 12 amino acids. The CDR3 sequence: CASSLNPETQYF. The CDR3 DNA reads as TGTGCCAGCAGCTTGAATCCGGAGACCCAGTACTTC.

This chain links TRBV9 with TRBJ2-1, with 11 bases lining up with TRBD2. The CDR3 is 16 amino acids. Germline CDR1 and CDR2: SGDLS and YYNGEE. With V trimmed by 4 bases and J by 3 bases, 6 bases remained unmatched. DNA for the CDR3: TGTGCCAGCAGCTTACGTGGGACTAGCGGCTACAATGAGCAGTTCTTC. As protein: CASSLRGTSGYNEQFF.

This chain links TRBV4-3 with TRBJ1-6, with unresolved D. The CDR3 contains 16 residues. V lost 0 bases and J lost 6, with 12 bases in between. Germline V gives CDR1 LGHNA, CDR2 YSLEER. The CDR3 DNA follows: TGCGCCAGCAGCCAAGAGGTTTCAGGAGGTAATTCACCCCTCCACTTT. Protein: CASSQEVSGGNSPLHF.

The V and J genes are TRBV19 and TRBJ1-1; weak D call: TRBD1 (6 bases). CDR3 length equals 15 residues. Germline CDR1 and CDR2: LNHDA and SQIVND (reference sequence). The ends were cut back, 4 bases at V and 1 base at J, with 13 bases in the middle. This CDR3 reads CASSRPTGKNTEAFF. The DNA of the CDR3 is TGTGCCAGTAGTAGACCGACAGGAAAGAACACTGAAGCTTTCTTT.

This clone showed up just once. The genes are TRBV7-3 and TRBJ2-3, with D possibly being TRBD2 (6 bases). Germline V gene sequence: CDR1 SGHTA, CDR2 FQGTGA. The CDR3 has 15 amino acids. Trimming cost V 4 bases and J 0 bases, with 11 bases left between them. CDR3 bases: TGTGCCAGCAGCTCACTTAGCGGTAGCACAGATACGCAGTATTTT. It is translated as CASSSLSGSTDTQYF. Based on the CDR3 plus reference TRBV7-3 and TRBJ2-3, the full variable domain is GAGVSQTPSNKVTEKGKYVELRCDPISGHTALYWYRQSLGQGPEFLIYFQGTGAADDSGLPNDRFFAVRPEGSVSTLKIQRTERGDSAVYLCASSSLSGSTDTQYFGPGTRLTVL.

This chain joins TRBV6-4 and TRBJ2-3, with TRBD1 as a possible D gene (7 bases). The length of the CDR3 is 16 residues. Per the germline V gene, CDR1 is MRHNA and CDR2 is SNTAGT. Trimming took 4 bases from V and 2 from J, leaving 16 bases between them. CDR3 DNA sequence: TGTGCCAGCAGTGGGGACTCGGGACAGCACACAGATACGCAGTATTTT. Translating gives CASSGDSGQHTDTQYF.

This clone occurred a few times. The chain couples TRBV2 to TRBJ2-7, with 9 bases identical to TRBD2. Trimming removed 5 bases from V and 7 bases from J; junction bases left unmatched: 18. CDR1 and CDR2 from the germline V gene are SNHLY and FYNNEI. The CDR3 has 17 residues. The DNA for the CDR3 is TGTGCCAGCAGTCTCATTATGACTCCAGCGGCGGGAGGGGAGCAGTACTTC. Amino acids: CASSLIMTPAAGGEQYF.

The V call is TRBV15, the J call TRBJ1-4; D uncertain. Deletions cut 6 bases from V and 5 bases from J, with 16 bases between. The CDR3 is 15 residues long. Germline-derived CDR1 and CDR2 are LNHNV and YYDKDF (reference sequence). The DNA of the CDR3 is TGTGCCACCAGGCTGGACTCCGGGTCGAATGAAAAACTGTTTTTT. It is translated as CATRLDSGSNEKLFF.

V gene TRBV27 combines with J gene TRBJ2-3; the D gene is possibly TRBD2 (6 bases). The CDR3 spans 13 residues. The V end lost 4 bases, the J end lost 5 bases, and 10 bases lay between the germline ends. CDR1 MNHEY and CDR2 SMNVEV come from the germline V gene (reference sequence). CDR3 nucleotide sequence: TGTGCCAGCAGTTGGGTAGCGGAAGATACGCAGTATTTT. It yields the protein CASSWVAEDTQYF.

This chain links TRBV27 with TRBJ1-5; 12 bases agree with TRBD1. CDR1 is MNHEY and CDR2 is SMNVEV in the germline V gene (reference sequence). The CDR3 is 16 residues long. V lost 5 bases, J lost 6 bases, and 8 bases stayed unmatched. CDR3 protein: CASSPTGQGAGQPQHF. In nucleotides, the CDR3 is TGTGCCAGCAGTCCCACGGGACAGGGGGCGGGTCAGCCCCAGCATTTT.

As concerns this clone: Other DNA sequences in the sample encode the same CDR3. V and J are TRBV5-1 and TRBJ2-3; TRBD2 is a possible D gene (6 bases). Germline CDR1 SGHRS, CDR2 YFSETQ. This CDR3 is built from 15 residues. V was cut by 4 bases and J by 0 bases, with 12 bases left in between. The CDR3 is CASSLSGTSTDTQYF. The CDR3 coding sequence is TGCGCCAGCAGCCTCTCCGGGACTAGCACAGATACGCAGTATTTT.

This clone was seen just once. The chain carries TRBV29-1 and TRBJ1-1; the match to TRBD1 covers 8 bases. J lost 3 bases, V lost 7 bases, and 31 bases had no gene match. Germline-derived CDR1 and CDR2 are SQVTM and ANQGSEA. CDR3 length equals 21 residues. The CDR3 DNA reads TGCAGCGCCATGACTCCCCCTACCGGGTATGGCAGGGGGCGAGGAGACACTGAAGCTTTCTTT. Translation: CSAMTPPTGYGRGRGDTEAFF.